This T cell receptor beta chain was retrieved from a study of vaccination and CD4 T cells after COVID-19 (dated 2022 in TCRdb). Regarding the research as a whole: The convalescent cohort comprised six males and four females, including two Hispanic individuals, seven Caucasians, two Asians and one multiracial person. Participants got two doses of the Pfizer-BioNTech BNT162b2 vaccine (n=8) or two doses of the Moderna mRNA-1273 vaccine (n=2). Post-COVID blood samples from convalescent patients were collected a median of roughly 100 days after diagnosis, with a range of 35 to 161 days. The time from the second vaccine dose to post-vaccine blood sampling had a median of around 72 days and ranged from 14 to 241 days. Overlapping spike peptide pools from SARS-CoV-2 and from the common cold coronaviruses HCoV-NL63, HCoV-OC43 and HCoV-229E were used as culture stimuli. In control cultures, a CEFX viral epitope pool was used as positive control, an HIV-1 Nef peptide pool was used as negative control, or no peptide was added. The spike-specific CD4+ TCR repertoire was compared before and after mRNA vaccination in approximately ten COVID-19 convalescent patients and several infection-naive healthy vaccine recipients.

General findings and caveats noted by the study authors: Nearly all vaccine-specific clones in convalescent patients (304 of 307) were mono-reactive for SARS-CoV-2 spike rather than cross-reactive with common cold coronaviruses. The study included relatively few convalescent patients and did not analyze early timepoints after natural infection. In convalescent patients, a median roughly 83% of post-vaccine SARS-CoV-2-reactive clones were detected only after vaccination, and vaccine-specific priming was suggested by this finding. The median number of SARS-CoV-2-reactive clonotypes rose from 21 after infection to 38 after vaccination, but the change was not significant.

CDR1 and CDR2, per the germline V gene, are MNHNS and SASEGT. Including cysteine and phenylalanine, the CDR3 has 16 amino acids. Only the CDR3 part of the read is kept: 48 bases, read in frame from the first base. Relative to germline, V is missing 6 bases and J is missing 5 bases, with 15 bases of the junction outside any gene match. Per the publication, the treatment or condition label means: roughly ten-day PBMC culture with coronavirus spike peptide pools or control peptides (ViraFEST assay). To expand antigen-specific T cells with peptide pools and then pick out the expanded clonotypes through TCR sequencing, the study relied on the ViraFEST assay. Healthy vaccine recipients had no prior SARS-CoV-2 infection, confirmed by negative nucleocapsid antibody tests before and after vaccination. Each well held roughly 2 million PBMCs cultured in IMDM containing about 5% human AB serum and around 10 IU/ml IL-2, with roughly 9.2 ug/ml peptide pools added. On days 3 and 7, half of the culture medium was replaced with fresh IL-2-containing medium. After 9 to 10 days of culture, CD4+ T cells were isolated by negative selection using the EasySep CD4+ T cell isolation kit. Ficoll-Paque Plus gradient centrifugation was used to isolate PBMCs from whole blood, and the isolated PBMCs were then either used fresh or cryopreserved at -140C. Each culture condition was generally run in triplicate wells.

Preparation of the library involved PCR. DNA from cultured CD4+ T cells was subjected to TCR sequencing with the Oncomine TCR Beta short-read assay at the Johns Hopkins FTIC core. The QIAamp micro DNA kit was used to extract genomic DNA from the cultured CD4+ T cells. Oncomine TCR Beta libraries made from cultured CD4+ T cells were pooled using unique dual indexes and sequenced on an Illumina iSeq 100. The original pipeline was this. Non-productive sequences were filtered out, and CDR3s that did not start with C, did not end with F or W, or were shorter than 7 amino acids were discarded. The MANAFEST web application was used to identify antigen-specific clonotypes by comparing peptide-stimulated wells against reference wells and other culture wells. To be called positive, a clone needed an FDR below 0.05, an odds ratio above 5, and a productive frequency above 0.1% in at least two of three replicate wells. Clonotypes that were significantly expanded in both SARS-CoV-2 spike wells and at least one common cold coronavirus spike condition were defined as cross-reactive. Levenshtein distances (stringdist) and unrooted phylogenetic trees (ape) in R version 3.6.1 were used to assess CDR3 homology. Through fastp at Q25 and MiXCR, TCRdb rebuilt clones from the public reads, retaining in-frame beta chains. All rows with the same CDR3 protein become a single entry with the most common DNA and genes. These V and J calls originate from TCRdb's pipeline instead of the authors' own analysis. In all, the sample holds roughly 15,000 distinct CDR3 sequences, and 40% to 55% of those were seen once. The ten largest make up over 15% of the sample.

As a fraction of the sample, this clonotype is large (0.1 to 1%). It lacks a known antigen. Base qualities were left out, and no much larger clone turns up one base away. The rearranged segments are TRBV6-1 and TRBJ2-5; the junction holds 7 bases that match TRBD1. The sequence was collected from a human donor who received a COVID-19 vaccine. This specimen consisted of CD4+ T cells from blood, cultured in vitro, obtained before SARS-CoV-2 vaccination. In nucleotides, the sequence is TGTGCCAGCAGCCGAAACTCCCCGACAGGGCGGGAGACCCAGTACTTC. It translates to CASSRNSPTGRETQYF.